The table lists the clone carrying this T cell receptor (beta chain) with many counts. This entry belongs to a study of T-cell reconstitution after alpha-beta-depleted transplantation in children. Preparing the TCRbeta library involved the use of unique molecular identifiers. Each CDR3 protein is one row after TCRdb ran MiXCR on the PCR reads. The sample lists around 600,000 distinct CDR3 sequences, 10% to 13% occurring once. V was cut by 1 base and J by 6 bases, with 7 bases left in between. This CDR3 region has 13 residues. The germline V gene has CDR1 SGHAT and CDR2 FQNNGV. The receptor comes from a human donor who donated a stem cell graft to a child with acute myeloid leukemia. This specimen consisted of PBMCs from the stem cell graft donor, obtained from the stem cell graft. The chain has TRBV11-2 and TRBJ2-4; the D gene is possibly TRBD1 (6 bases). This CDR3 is CASSLGGPNIQYF. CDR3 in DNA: TGTGCCAGCAGCTTAGGGGGGCCAAACATTCAGTACTTC.